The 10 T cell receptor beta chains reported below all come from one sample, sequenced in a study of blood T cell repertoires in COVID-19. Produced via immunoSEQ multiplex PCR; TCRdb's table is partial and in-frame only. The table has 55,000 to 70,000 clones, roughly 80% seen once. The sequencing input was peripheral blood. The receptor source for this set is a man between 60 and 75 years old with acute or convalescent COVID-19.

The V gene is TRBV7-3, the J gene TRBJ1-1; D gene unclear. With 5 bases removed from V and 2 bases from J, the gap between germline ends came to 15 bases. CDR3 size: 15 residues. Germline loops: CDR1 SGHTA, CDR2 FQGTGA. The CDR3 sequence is CASSLSAGGNTEAFF. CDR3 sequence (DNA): TGTGCCAGCAGCCTCTCCGCGGGCGGAAACACTGAAGCTTTCTTT.

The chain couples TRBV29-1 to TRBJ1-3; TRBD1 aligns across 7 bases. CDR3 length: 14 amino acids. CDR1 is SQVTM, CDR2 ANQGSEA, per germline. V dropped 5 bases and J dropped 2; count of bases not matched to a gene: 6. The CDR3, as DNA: TGCAGCGTTAGACAGGGTTTCACTGGAAACACCATATATTTT. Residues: CSVRQGFTGNTIYF.

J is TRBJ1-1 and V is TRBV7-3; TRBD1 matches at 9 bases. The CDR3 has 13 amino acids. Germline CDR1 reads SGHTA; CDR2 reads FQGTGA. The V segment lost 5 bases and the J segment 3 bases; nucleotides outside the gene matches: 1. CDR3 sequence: CASSRTGDTEAFF. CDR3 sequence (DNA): TGTGCCAGCAGCCGGACAGGGGACACTGAAGCTTTCTTT.

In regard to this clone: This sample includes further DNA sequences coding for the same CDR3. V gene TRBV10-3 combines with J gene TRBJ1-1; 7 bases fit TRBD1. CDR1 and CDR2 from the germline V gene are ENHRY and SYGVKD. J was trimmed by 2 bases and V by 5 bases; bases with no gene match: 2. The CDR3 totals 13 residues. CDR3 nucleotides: TGTGCCATCAGTAGACAGGGAAACACTGAAGCTTTCTTT. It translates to CAISRQGNTEAFF.

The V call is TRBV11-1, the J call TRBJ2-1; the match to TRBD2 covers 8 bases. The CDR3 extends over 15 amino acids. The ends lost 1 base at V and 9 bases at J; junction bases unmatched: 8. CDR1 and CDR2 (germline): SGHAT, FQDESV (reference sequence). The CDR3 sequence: CASSLDLTGGVEQFF. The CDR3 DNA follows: TGTGCCAGCAGCTTAGACCTAACGGGGGGGGTTGAGCAGTTCTTC.

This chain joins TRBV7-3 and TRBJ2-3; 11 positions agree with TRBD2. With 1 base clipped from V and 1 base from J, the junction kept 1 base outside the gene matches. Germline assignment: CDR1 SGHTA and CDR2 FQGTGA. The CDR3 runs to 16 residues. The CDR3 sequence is CASSLRTSGRTDTQYF. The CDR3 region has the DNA TGTGCCAGCAGCTTAAGGACTAGCGGGCGCACAGATACGCAGTATTTT.

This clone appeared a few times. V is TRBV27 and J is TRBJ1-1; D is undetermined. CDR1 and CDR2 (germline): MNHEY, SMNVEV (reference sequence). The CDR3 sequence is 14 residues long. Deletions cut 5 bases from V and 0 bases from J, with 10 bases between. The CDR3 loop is CASSTGSMNTEAFF. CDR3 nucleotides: TGTGCCAGCAGTACCGGTAGCATGAACACTGAAGCTTTCTTT.

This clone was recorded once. CDR3 sequence reads: CASSNDRGCYF. The CDR3 DNA follows: TGTGCCAGCAGTAATGACAGGGGTTGTTACTTC. The V call is TRBV2, the J call TRBJ2-5, with 8 bases that match TRBD1. Trimming took 5 bases from V and 14 from J; bases not matched to a gene: 7. This CDR3 region has 11 residues. Germline V gene sequence: CDR1 SNHLY, CDR2 FYNNEI.

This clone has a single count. Here the CDR3 DNA reads TGCGCCAGCAGCTTGAGTCGAACAGCCACTGAAGCTTTCTTT. This codes for CASSLSRTATEAFF. The chain has TRBV5-1 and TRBJ1-1, with no clear D. Trimming stripped 1 base from V and 4 bases from J, with 11 bases between. Germline V gene data show CDR1 as SGHRS and CDR2 as YFSETQ. The CDR3 covers 14 residues.

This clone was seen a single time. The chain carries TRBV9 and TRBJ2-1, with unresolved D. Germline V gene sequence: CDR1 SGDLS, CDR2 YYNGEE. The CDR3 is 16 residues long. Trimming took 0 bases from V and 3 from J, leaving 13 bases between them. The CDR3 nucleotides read TGTGCCAGCAGCGTAGAAGGTAATCCGGGCTACAATGAGCAGTTCTTC. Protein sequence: CASSVEGNPGYNEQFF. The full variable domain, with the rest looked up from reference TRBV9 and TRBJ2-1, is DSGVTQTPKHLITATGQRVTLRCSPRSGDLSVYWYQQSLDQGLQFLIQYYNGEERAKGNILERFSAQQFPDLHSELNLSSLELGDSALYFCASSVEGNPGYNEQFFGPGTRLTVL.